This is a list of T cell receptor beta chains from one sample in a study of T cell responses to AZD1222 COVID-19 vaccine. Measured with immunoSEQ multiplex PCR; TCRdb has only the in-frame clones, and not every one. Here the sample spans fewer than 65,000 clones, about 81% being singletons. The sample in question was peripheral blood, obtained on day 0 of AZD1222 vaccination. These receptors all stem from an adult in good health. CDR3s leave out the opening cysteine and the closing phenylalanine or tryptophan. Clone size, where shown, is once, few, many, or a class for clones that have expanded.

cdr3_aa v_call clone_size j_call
ASNSRSGNEQF TRBV6-5 . TRBJ2-1
AISEGAGGFHPQH TRBV10-3 few TRBJ1-5
SDTGGPNYGYT TRBV29-1 . TRBJ1-2
ASRYPGGGEETQY TRBV6-2/TRBV6-3 . TRBJ2-5
ASGTQYNQPQH TRBV12-3/TRBV12-4 . TRBJ1-5
ASSLAQTEQY TRBV5-1 . TRBJ2-3
ASSLGGWTTTNYGYT TRBV18 once TRBJ1-2
ASSGTAQETQY TRBV6-2/TRBV6-3 few TRBJ2-5
ASSTPGQGNTEAF TRBV6-5 . TRBJ1-1
ASSASDRGQADAGTDTQY TRBV3-1/TRBV3-2 . TRBJ2-3
ASSQVRQGVYGYT TRBV3-1/TRBV3-2 . TRBJ1-2
ATSRGRLAENEQF TRBV15 . TRBJ2-1
AWSLKGGSVSSYNSPLH TRBV30 once TRBJ1-6
ASSAQGGRNQPQH TRBV9 . TRBJ1-5
ASAYGWSDTQY TRBV4-3 . TRBJ2-3
ASTVGGLNTEAF TRBV19 . TRBJ1-1
ASSHGTGGYTEAF TRBV7-8 . TRBJ1-1
ASEDYSNTGELF TRBV6-5 . TRBJ2-2
ASSLGGGTEAF TRBV7-8 . TRBJ1-1
ASSLGGPQETQY TRBV7-2 . TRBJ2-5
ASGTLGGGGHTEAF TRBV21-1 . TRBJ1-1
ASSDTGGFYNEQF TRBV6-2/TRBV6-3 few TRBJ2-1
ASGTSGTDTQY TRBV19 . TRBJ2-3
ASSKGRNGLAKNIQY TRBV21-1 medium-sized TRBJ2-4
ASSLEVQNTEAF TRBV6-1 . TRBJ1-1
ASSPDNSLYGYT TRBV18 . TRBJ1-2
ASSVGAGTGEFGYT TRBV9 . TRBJ1-2
ASSLGTGEETQY TRBV5-4 . TRBJ2-5
ASSVESLGTEAF TRBV9 . TRBJ1-1
ASSLAPSTSGGIYEQY TRBV7-2 . TRBJ2-7
ASSPRLAGGVNSYNEQF TRBV5-1 . TRBJ2-1
ASSLINGAGNTIY TRBV7-3 . TRBJ1-3
ASSRLTGSEAF TRBV6-5 once TRBJ1-1
ASRTGQSNEKLF TRBV7-9 once TRBJ1-4
ASSRAQGSGYEQY TRBV5-1 . TRBJ2-7
ASSSLRTSGGGFTDTQY TRBV7-9 medium-sized TRBJ2-3
ASRISSYNEQF TRBV6-5 . TRBJ2-1
ASSYPTGVRSYGYT TRBV6-6 . TRBJ1-2
SVSSGGSRKAEAF TRBV29-1 . TRBJ1-1
ASRPQGANTEAF TRBV27 . TRBJ1-1
ASSQRGGDYEQY TRBV9 . TRBJ2-7
SVRQGVIANYGYT TRBV29-1 . TRBJ1-2
ASSLRTSGFSEQY TRBV5-6 . TRBJ2-7
ASSESQGSDTQY TRBV10-1 . TRBJ2-3
ASSSTETTEAF TRBV19 . TRBJ1-1
ASSLGGAQPQH TRBV28 once TRBJ1-5
ASSAFSYEQY TRBV5-1 . TRBJ2-7
ASMSRYNEQF TRBV25-1 . TRBJ2-1
SAKGVQPQH TRBV20-1 . TRBJ1-5
ASSYVAGGYTDTQY TRBV27 . TRBJ2-3
ASSLRSGAGRSEQF TRBV27 . TRBJ2-1
ASSTTGQVNGYT TRBV19 . TRBJ1-2